These 24 T cell receptor beta chains share one sample of origin, sequenced in a study of T cell clonotyping in hematopoietic cell transplantation. Libraries were prepared by immunoSEQ multiplex PCR; TCRdb keeps only in-frame clonotypes and omits some of them. The sample has 10,000 to 15,000 clones; roughly 92% are singletons. The sequences come from PBMCs, collected 100 days after allogeneic stem cell transplant. These receptor sequences come from a female patient aged 50-59 years who had an allogeneic stem cell transplant from an unrelated donor, so the T cells may come from the graft donor. Some clones in this sample may be carry-over from other donors' samples.

The CDR3 sequence: CASRGQINSPLHF. The CDR3, as DNA: TGCGCCAGCAGAGGACAGATCAATTCACCCCTCCACTTT. The V gene is TRBV5-1, the J gene TRBJ1-6; maybe TRBD1 (6 bases). The CDR3 is 13 residues long. CDR1 and CDR2 from the germline V gene are SGHRS and YFSETQ. V dropped 5 bases and J dropped 7 bases, with 10 bases sitting between them.

The chain links TRBV6-5 to TRBJ2-6; D is uncertain. The V gene's germline CDR1 is MNHEY and CDR2 SVGAGI. CDR3 size: 14 residues. The V and J ends lost 6 bases and 0 bases respectively, with 6 bases between them. CDR3 nucleotides: TGTGCCAGCAGGGCCTCCTCTGGGGCCAACGTCCTGACTTTC. This codes for CASRASSGANVLTF.

The V and J genes are TRBV7-9 and TRBJ2-6, with 7 bases aligning to TRBD1. Germline V CDR1 and CDR2: SEHNR, FQNEAQ (reference sequence). This CDR3 is built from 16 residues. Trimming at V came to 2 bases and at J to 1 base, leaving 2 bases not matched to a gene. CDR3 region: CASSLTGASGANVLTF. As DNA, the CDR3 is TGTGCCAGCAGCTTAACAGGGGCGTCTGGGGCCAACGTCCTGACTTTC.

This clone was detected once. The chain couples TRBV7-9 to TRBJ2-5, with D possibly being TRBD2 (6 bases). Trimming shortened V by 1 base and J by 5 bases, and 23 bases separated the two germline ends. CDR3 length equals 18 residues. Germline V gene data show CDR1 as SEHNR and CDR2 as FQNEAQ (reference sequence). CDR3 coding DNA: TGTGCCAGCAGCTTAGGACTTGGGGGGAGCACCTCTCGGGAGACCCAGTACTTC. Translation: CASSLGLGGSTSRETQYF.

This clone was detected a few times. The chain employs TRBV5-4 and TRBJ2-3; 7 nucleotides line up with TRBD2. The CDR3 has 15 residues. With V trimmed by 4 bases and J by 8 bases, 13 bases remained unmatched. CDR1 is SGHNT, CDR2 YYREEE, per germline (reference sequence). The CDR3 DNA is TGTGCCAGCAGCGGGAAGCGGGGAAGCCCTATTACGCAGTATTTT. Protein sequence: CASSGKRGSPITQYF.

The V and J genes are TRBV2 and TRBJ1-3; D is unresolved. V was shortened by 3 bases and J by 0 bases, with 3 bases between the two germline ends. Germline V gives CDR1 SNHLY, CDR2 FYNNEI. CDR3 length equals 13 residues. CDR3 in amino acids: CASSDNSGNTIYF. CDR3 nucleotide sequence: TGTGCCAGCAGTGACAACTCTGGAAACACCATATATTTT.

This rearrangement joins TRBV28 to TRBJ1-2, with 8 bases fitting TRBD1. The CDR3 has 13 residues. J gave up 8 bases and V 7 bases, and 9 bases lay outside the gene matches. CDR1 and CDR2 (germline): MDHEN, SYDVKM. For the CDR3, the DNA is TGTGCCAGCAACCCAGACAGGGGAAGGGGCTACACCTTC. Its translation is CASNPDRGRGYTF.

V and J are TRBV7-9 and TRBJ1-2; D is undetermined. The CDR3 totals 16 residues. Trimming took off 1 base at V and 6 bases at J, with 18 bases between the two ends. Germline values: CDR1 SEHNR, CDR2 FQNEAQ (reference sequence). This chain's CDR3 is CASSLGSWTPTHGYTF. Here the CDR3 DNA reads TGTGCCAGCAGCTTAGGCTCCTGGACCCCCACGCATGGCTACACCTTC.

The chain has TRBV6-1 and TRBJ2-7; D is possibly TRBD1 (5 bases). This CDR3 is built from 12 residues. CDR1 and CDR2 from the germline V gene are MNHNS and SASEGT. The germline V and J ends were trimmed by 5 bases and 5 bases, with 10 bases remaining between them. CDR3 nucleotides: TGTGCCAGCAGTCAGGGTGGCCACGAGCAGTACTTC. Translation gives CASSQGGHEQYF.

This clone was picked up one time. The J gene is TRBJ2-3, the V gene TRBV25-1; TRBD1 agrees at 8 bases. Trimming at V came to 3 bases and at J to 6 bases, leaving 8 bases not matched to a gene. Germline V gene data show CDR1 as MGHDK and CDR2 as SYGVNS. This CDR3 has 15 amino acids. CDR3 in amino acids: CASSDLGQGVDTQYF. CDR3 nucleotide sequence: TGTGCCAGCAGTGACCTCGGACAGGGTGTCGATACGCAGTATTTT.

This chain connects TRBV2 to TRBJ2-7; no reliable D call. There are 12 residues in the CDR3. From germline, CDR1 is SNHLY and CDR2 FYNNEI. V was cut by 8 bases and J by 5 bases, with 13 bases left in between. The CDR3 DNA follows: TGTGCCAGCCAAGCATCGCTAAACGAGCAGTACTTC. It specifies CASQASLNEQYF.

The rearrangement joins TRBV6-1 to TRBJ1-1; TRBD1 might be the D (6 bases). The germline V and J ends were trimmed by 6 bases and 5 bases, with 19 bases remaining between them. The CDR3 length is 15 residues. Germline CDR1 is MNHNS and CDR2 is SASEGT. The CDR3 loop reads CASRQRNRVGTEAFF. In DNA form, the CDR3 reads TGTGCCAGCAGACAGAGGAACAGGGTAGGAACTGAAGCTTTCTTT.

This chain links TRBV5-8 with TRBJ1-1; TRBD1 might be the D (5 bases). CDR1 is SGHTS and CDR2 is YDEGEE in the germline V gene. This CDR3 region has 14 residues. The V and J ends lost 4 bases and 8 bases respectively, with 18 bases between them. CDR3 DNA sequence: TGTGCCAGCAGCCCTACTAATGACAGACTAGAAGCTTTCTTT. The encoded protein is CASSPTNDRLEAFF. The full variable domain, completed using reference TRBV5-8 and TRBJ1-1, is EAGVTQSPTHLIKTRGQQATLRCSPISGHTSVYWYQQALGLGLQFLLWYDEGEERNRGNFPPRFSGRQFPNYSSELNVNALELEDSALYLCASSPTNDRLEAFFGQGTRLTVV.

CDR3 sequence: CASGQGIGSPLHF. The DNA for the CDR3 is TGTGCCAGCGGGCAGGGGATTGGTTCACCCCTCCACTTT. V and J are TRBV5-4 and TRBJ1-6, with TRBD1 as a possible D gene (6 bases). V lost 7 bases and J lost 9, with 14 bases in between. CDR1 and CDR2 from the germline V gene are SGHNT and YYREEE (reference sequence). The length of the CDR3 is 13 residues.

The chain links TRBV10-3 to TRBJ2-1; 9 positions agree with TRBD2. The CDR3 has 17 amino acids. The J segment lost 5 bases and the V segment lost 0 bases, leaving 8 bases of the junction unmatched. CDR1 and CDR2 (germline): ENHRY, SYGVKD. The CDR3 DNA reads TGTGCCATCAGTGAGTCGAAAGCTAGCGGGGATAACAATGAGCAGTTCTTC. Its protein is CAISESKASGDNNEQFF.

The chain employs TRBV2 and TRBJ1-1, with 9 bases identical to TRBD1. CDR3 length: 14 residues. Per germline, CDR1 SNHLY and CDR2 FYNNEI. V gave up 4 bases and J gave up 5 bases; unmatched junction bases: 5. The CDR3, as DNA: TGTGCCAGCAGTGCTACAGGGGGCTTTACTGAAGCTTTCTTT. Translating it yields CASSATGGFTEAFF.

The V gene is TRBV7-8, the J gene TRBJ2-1; D perhaps matches TRBD1 (5 bases). CDR1 and CDR2 (germline): SGHVS, FQNEAQ. There are 11 residues in the CDR3. V was trimmed by 5 bases and J by 11 bases, leaving 10 bases between them. The CDR3 reads CASSTTVKQFF. The DNA for the CDR3 is TGTGCCAGCAGCACGACAGTAAAGCAGTTCTTC.

CDR3 sequence (DNA): TGTGCCAGCAGCCAAATATCCACTGAAGCTTTCTTT. This codes for CASSQISTEAFF. This chain connects TRBV14 to TRBJ1-1; D is unresolved. This CDR3 comprises 12 residues. Trimming took off 2 bases at V and 4 bases at J, with 5 bases between the two ends. Germline CDR1 is SGHDN and CDR2 is FVKESK.

The V call is TRBV15, the J call TRBJ2-3; D unresolved. The V gene's germline CDR1 is LNHNV and CDR2 YYDKDF (reference sequence). This CDR3 is built from 13 residues. V was shortened by 1 base and J by 3 bases, with 5 bases between the two germline ends. The CDR3 DNA reads TGTGCCACCAGCAGAGTTGGGACAGATACGCAGTATTTT. Amino acid sequence: CATSRVGTDTQYF. The full variable domain, rest sourced from reference TRBV15 and TRBJ2-3, is DAMVIQNPRYQVTQFGKPVTLSCSQTLNHNVMYWYQQKSSQAPKLLFHYYDKDFNNEADTPDNFQSRRPNTSFCFLDIRSPGLGDTAMYLCATSRVGTDTQYFGPGTRLTVL.

The chain combines TRBV4-1 with TRBJ1-2; the D gene is possibly TRBD1 (5 bases). CDR1 MGHRA and CDR2 YSYEKL come from the germline V gene. CDR3 length: 15 amino acids. Trimming took 4 bases from V and 3 from J, leaving 15 bases between them. The CDR3: CASSPLGTVHYGYTF. Written as DNA, the CDR3 is TGCGCCAGCAGCCCCCTGGGGACCGTACACTATGGCTACACCTTC.

The chain joins TRBV27 to TRBJ1-1; D call uncertain. The CDR3 contains 13 residues. CDR1 and CDR2 (germline): MNHEY, SMNVEV (reference sequence). Trimming shortened V by 8 bases and J by 0 bases, and 10 bases separated the two germline ends. CDR3 residues: CASRAKMNTEAFF. The DNA of the CDR3 is TGTGCCAGCCGTGCTAAGATGAACACTGAAGCTTTCTTT.

The chain has TRBV28 and TRBJ1-2; 10 nucleotides align to TRBD1. Trimming cost V 2 bases and J 4 bases; bases outside gene matches: 4. Germline CDR1 is MDHEN and CDR2 is SYDVKM. CDR3 size: 15 residues. The CDR3 nucleotides read TGTGCCAGCAGTTTAGGGGACAGGGGAAGCTATGGCTACACCTTC. It is translated as CASSLGDRGSYGYTF.

J is TRBJ2-5 and V is TRBV11-2, with 12 bases fitting TRBD1. V lost 5 bases and J lost 4; bases outside the gene matches: 5. The CDR3 loop spans 15 amino acids. Germline V lookup: CDR1 SGHAT, CDR2 FQNNGV. CDR3: CASSARDRGLETQYF. CDR3 coding DNA: TGTGCCAGCAGCGCGAGGGACAGGGGGCTAGAGACCCAGTACTTC.

V gene TRBV6-5 combines with J gene TRBJ2-1, with D tentatively TRBD1 (5 bases). The germline V gene has CDR1 MNHEY and CDR2 SVGAGI. V lost 7 bases and J lost 6, with 13 bases in between. The CDR3 length is 13 residues. CDR3 nucleotide sequence: TGTGCCAGCATCCACTCAGGGTCCAATGAGCAGTTCTTC. Translated: CASIHSGSNEQFF.